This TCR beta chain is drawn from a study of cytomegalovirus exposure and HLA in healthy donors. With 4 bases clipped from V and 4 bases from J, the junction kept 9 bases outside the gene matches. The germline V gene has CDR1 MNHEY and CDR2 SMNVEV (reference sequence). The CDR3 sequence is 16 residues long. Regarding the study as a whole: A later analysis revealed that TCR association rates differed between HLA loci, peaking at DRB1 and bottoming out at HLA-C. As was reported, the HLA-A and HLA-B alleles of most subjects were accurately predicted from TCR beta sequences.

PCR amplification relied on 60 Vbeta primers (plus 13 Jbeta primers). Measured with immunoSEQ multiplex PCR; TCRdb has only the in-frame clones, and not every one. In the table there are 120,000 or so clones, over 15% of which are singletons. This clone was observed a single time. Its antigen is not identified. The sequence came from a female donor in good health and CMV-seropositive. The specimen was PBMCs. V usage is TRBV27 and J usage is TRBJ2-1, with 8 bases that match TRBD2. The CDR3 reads CASSSRTGGWYNEQFF. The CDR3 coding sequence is TGTGCCAGCAGTTCAAGGACGGGGGGGTGGTACAATGAGCAGTTCTTC.